This T cell receptor (beta chain) was captured in a study of blood T cell repertoires in COVID-19. Study in general: Sites in the United States, Italy and Spain provided acute and convalescent COVID-19 samples.

J lost 4 bases, V lost 5 bases, and 10 bases had no gene match. The CDR3 runs to 15 residues. Looked up from germline, CDR1 is LNHDA and CDR2 is SQIVND (reference sequence). Original processing methods: Nucleated cell number was recorded as an estimate derived from reference gene primer amplification. The method was immunoSEQ multiplex PCR; TCRdb's version includes in-frame clones alone and lacks a portion of them. That table supplies the V and J calls and clone size; D and trimming were determined from the DNA. Among roughly 330,000 clones listed, approximately 87% were seen once. Each participant's cohort was designated according to participant-reported clinical history. All recovered Cohort 3 donors got two negative PCRs, got clearance, or saw symptom resolution.

The chain couples TRBV19 to TRBJ1-2; 7 positions match TRBD1. The specimen sequenced was PBMCs or T cells enriched from blood (not recorded which). The sequence was obtained from a woman aged 25 to 39 who had recovered from COVID-19. Here the CDR3 reads CASSPGQVILYGYTF. The CDR3 DNA reads TGTGCCAGTAGTCCAGGACAGGTCATACTCTATGGCTACACCTTC.